This passage covers 14 T cell receptor beta chains from one sample sequenced in a study of T cells in Graves' hyperthyroidism and ophthalmopathy. Amplified regions were TCR beta CDR3 sequences from RNA transcripts. HTBI primers were employed in a first-round RT-PCR of the TCR CDR3. From the multiplex PCR reads, TCRdb called clonotypes with MiXCR, one entry per CDR3 protein. This sample has fewer than 350,000 distinct CDR3 sequences, with around 23% found just once. Sequences were obtained from blood. These receptor sequences come from a woman between 50 and 59 years old with Graves' hyperthyroidism.

This sequence joins TRBV10-3 and TRBJ1-5, with 7 positions matching TRBD1. CDR1 and CDR2 from the germline V gene are ENHRY and SYGVKD. This CDR3 is built from 15 residues. The V segment lost 6 bases and the J segment 2 bases; nucleotides outside the gene matches: 7. The CDR3 loop reads CAISLGQGGNQPQHF. The CDR3 bases are TGTGCCATCAGCCTAGGGCAGGGGGGCAATCAGCCCCAGCATTTT.

This clonotype was seen repeatedly, ten times or more. In DNA form, the CDR3 reads TGTGCCAGCAGCTCTATCGGCAGCTATGGCTACACCTTC. Protein product: CASSSIGSYGYTF. The V and J genes are TRBV2 and TRBJ1-2; D remains ambiguous. The germline CDR1 and CDR2 sequences are SNHLY and FYNNEI. The CDR3 runs 13 residues. Trimming took 6 bases from V and 4 from J, leaving 12 bases between them.

The chain is built from TRBV3-1 and TRBJ2-1; 10 bases line up with TRBD1. The CDR3 runs 15 residues. Trimming took 2 bases from V and 4 from J; bases not matched to a gene: 2. The V gene's germline CDR1 is LGHDT and CDR2 YNNKEL (reference sequence). CDR3 coding DNA: TGTGCCAGCAGCCAACCGGGACAGGGGTACAATGAGCAGTTCTTC. It codes for CASSQPGQGYNEQFF.

This clonotype was recorded a few times. The chain links TRBV11-2 to TRBJ2-1; TRBD2 is a possible D gene (6 bases). This CDR3 is 12 amino acids long. V was shortened by 7 bases and J by 6 bases, with 10 bases between the two germline ends. Germline lookup yields CDR1 SGHAT and CDR2 FQNNGV. CDR3 loop: CASTGTFNEQFF. The CDR3 DNA sequence: TGTGCCAGCACCGGGACTTTCAATGAGCAGTTCTTC.

The chain is built from TRBV2 and TRBJ2-5; 7 bases are shared with TRBD2. The V gene end was trimmed by 6 bases and the J gene end by 5 bases; junction bases not matched to a gene: 6. The CDR3 sequence is 13 residues long. Germline-derived CDR1 and CDR2 are SNHLY and FYNNEI. The DNA of the CDR3 is TGTGCCAGCAGCAGCGCGGGAGTGGAGACCCAGTACTTC. Translating it yields CASSSAGVETQYF.

This clonotype was observed a handful of times. The chain uses TRBV28 and TRBJ1-3; D is ambiguous. V lost 3 bases and J lost 0, with 12 bases in between. The CDR3 is 16 residues long. The V gene's germline CDR1 is MDHEN and CDR2 SYDVKM. The CDR3 here is CASSLRTGSSGNTIYF. The CDR3 region has the DNA TGTGCCAGCAGTTTGCGCACGGGTAGCTCTGGAAACACCATATATTTT.

This clonotype was seen ten or more times. The genes are TRBV28 and TRBJ2-4; D may be TRBD1 or TRBD2 (5 bases each). The CDR3 runs to 14 residues. Germline loops: CDR1 MDHEN, CDR2 SYDVKM. Trimming removed 7 bases from V and 0 bases from J, with 10 bases in between. The CDR3 nucleotides are TGTGCCAGCAACACCGGGACAGCCAAAAACATTCAGTACTTC. Translating gives CASNTGTAKNIQYF.

This clonotype was found many times. The chain has TRBV7-9 and TRBJ1-4; 7 bases align to TRBD1. The V gene end was trimmed by 5 bases and the J gene end by 7 bases; junction bases not matched to a gene: 22. The CDR3 totals 19 residues. Germline-derived CDR1 and CDR2 are SEHNR and FQNEAQ (reference sequence). CDR3 sequence (DNA): TGTGCCAGCAGCCTACCCTTCGTCCTGTTGGAGGGGGCGCCTGAAAAACTGTTTTTT. Translated, it gives CASSLPFVLLEGAPEKLFF.

In its sample, this clonotype was seen a few times. This chain links TRBV5-1 with TRBJ2-1; 11 positions agree with TRBD1. Germline loops: CDR1 SGHRS, CDR2 YFSETQ. There are 15 residues in the CDR3. The trim removed 4 bases at V and 6 bases at J, leaving 6 bases unmatched. The CDR3 region is CASSPGQGAGNEQFF. The CDR3 bases are TGCGCCAGCAGCCCAGGACAGGGGGCCGGCAATGAGCAGTTCTTC.

This clonotype was recorded at least ten times. V gene TRBV12-3 or TRBV12-4 combines with J gene TRBJ2-2; TRBD1 is a possible D gene (6 bases). There are 16 residues in the CDR3. The V end lost 5 bases, the J end lost 0 bases, and 13 bases lay between the germline ends. The CDR3 protein is CASSRGQIANTGELFF. CDR3 nucleotides: TGTGCCAGCAGTAGAGGACAGATCGCGAACACCGGGGAGCTGTTTTTT.

This clonotype was found many times. This chain uses TRBV28 with TRBJ1-2; TRBD1 matches 11 bases. J gave up 6 bases and V 5 bases, and 5 bases lay outside the gene matches. The CDR3 sequence is 14 residues long. Germline-derived CDR1 and CDR2 are MDHEN and SYDVKM. The CDR3 DNA follows: TGTGCCAGCAGTGGGGGACAGGGGGGGAATGGCTACACCTTC. Translation gives CASSGGQGGNGYTF.

The chain is built from TRBV14 and TRBJ1-4, with 7 nucleotides matching TRBD1. CDR3 length equals 15 residues. CDR1 is SGHDN, CDR2 FVKESK, per germline. Trimming at V came to 4 bases and at J to 5 bases, leaving 7 bases not matched to a gene. DNA of the CDR3: TGTGCCAGCAGCCGTACAGGGGCTAAGAATGAAAAACTGTTTTTT. Translating gives CASSRTGAKNEKLFF.

There are many counts of this clonotype. CDR3 coding DNA: TGTGCCAGCAGTTTGATGAAGCAGTTCTTC. It translates to CASSLMKQFF. The chain is built from TRBV2 and TRBJ2-1; D not resolved. CDR1 and CDR2 from the germline V gene are SNHLY and FYNNEI. The CDR3 runs to 10 residues. Trimming removed 5 bases at V and 11 bases at J, with 7 bases between.

The J gene is TRBJ2-3, the V gene TRBV2; 7 bases are shared with TRBD2. Germline loops: CDR1 SNHLY, CDR2 FYNNEI. The J segment lost 3 bases and the V segment lost 6 bases, leaving 6 bases of the junction unmatched. The CDR3 extends over 14 amino acids. In nucleotides, the CDR3 is TGTGCCAGCAGCCACGGGGGGAATACAGATACGCAGTATTTT. Protein product: CASSHGGNTDTQYF.